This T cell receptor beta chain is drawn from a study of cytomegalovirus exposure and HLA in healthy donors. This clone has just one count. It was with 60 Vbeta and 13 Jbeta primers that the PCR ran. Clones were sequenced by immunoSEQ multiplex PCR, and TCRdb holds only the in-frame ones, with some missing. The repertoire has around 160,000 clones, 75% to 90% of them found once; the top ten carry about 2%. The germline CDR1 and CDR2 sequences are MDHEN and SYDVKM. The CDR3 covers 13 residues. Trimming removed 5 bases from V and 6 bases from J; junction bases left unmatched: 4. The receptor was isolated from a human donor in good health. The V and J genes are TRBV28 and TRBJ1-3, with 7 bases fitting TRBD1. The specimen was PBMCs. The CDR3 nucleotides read TGTGCCAGCAGTCACAGGGGCGTAAACACCATATATTTT. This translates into CASSHRGVNTIYF.